The 26 T cell receptor beta chains reported below all come from one sample, sequenced in a study of blood T cell repertoires in COVID-19. Libraries were prepared by immunoSEQ multiplex PCR; TCRdb keeps only in-frame clonotypes and omits some of them. This sample has 180,000 or so clones, with about 85% found just once. The sample was peripheral blood. The receptors stem from an elderly woman with acute or convalescent COVID-19.

The J gene is TRBJ2-1, the V gene TRBV19; TRBD2 agrees at 13 bases. Germline V gene data show CDR1 as LNHDA and CDR2 as SQIVND (reference sequence). V shed 5 bases, J shed 6 bases, and the junction held 19 bases outside the gene matches. The CDR3 extends over 20 amino acids. The CDR3 loop is CASSGGTSGRALSSPNEQFF. The DNA of the CDR3 is TGTGCCAGTAGTGGAGGAACTAGCGGGAGGGCCCTCTCGTCCCCCAATGAGCAGTTCTTC.

This clone was picked up a small number of times. The rearrangement joins TRBV6-1 to TRBJ1-4, with 7 bases matching TRBD1. CDR3 size: 14 residues. Trimming cost V 5 bases and J 4 bases; bases outside gene matches: 4. Germline V lookup: CDR1 MNHNS, CDR2 SASEGT. The CDR3 region has the DNA TGTGCCAGCAGTTCCGGACAGGATAATGAAAAACTGTTTTTT. Translation: CASSSGQDNEKLFF.

The V call is TRBV5-1, the J call TRBJ2-3; 12 bases line up with TRBD2. The junction had 7 bases not matched to a gene; V was cut back by 4 bases and J by 4 bases. Germline lookup yields CDR1 SGHRS and CDR2 YFSETQ. CDR3 length: 16 amino acids. DNA of the CDR3: TGCGCCAGCAGCCGAGTGACTAGCGGGAGTGCAGATACGCAGTATTTT. Amino acid sequence: CASSRVTSGSADTQYF.

This clone was recorded a few times. The V and J genes are TRBV30 and TRBJ2-1, with 10 bases matching TRBD2. The V gene's germline CDR1 is GTSNPN and CDR2 SVGIG (reference sequence). J gave up 1 base and V 6 bases, and 3 bases lay outside the gene matches. The CDR3 consists of 14 residues. The CDR3 nucleotides are TGTGCCTGCGGACTAGCGGAATCCTACAATGAGCAGTTCTTC. It specifies CACGLAESYNEQFF.

CDR3 sequence: CASSIVGLAGSYNEQFF. CDR3 coding DNA: TGTGCCAGTAGTATAGTGGGGCTAGCGGGATCCTACAATGAGCAGTTCTTC. V is TRBV19 and J is TRBJ2-1, with 9 bases aligning to TRBD2. This CDR3 spans 17 amino acids. V shed 1 base, J shed 1 base, and the junction held 5 bases outside the gene matches. Germline V gives CDR1 LNHDA, CDR2 SQIVND (reference sequence).

The rearrangement links TRBV18 to TRBJ1-5; no reliable D call. Germline V lookup: CDR1 KGHSH, CDR2 LQKENI. V was pared by 2 bases and J by 4 bases, with 6 bases between. The CDR3 sequence is 13 residues long. CDR3 region: CASSPEGNQPQHF. CDR3 nucleotide sequence: TGTGCCAGCTCACCAGAGGGAAATCAGCCCCAGCATTTT.

The rearrangement joins TRBV6-6 to TRBJ2-1; 7 bases line up with TRBD1. This CDR3 is 16 amino acids long. The ends lost 2 bases at V and 4 bases at J; junction bases unmatched: 8. Germline V gene data show CDR1 as MNHNY and CDR2 as SVGAGI (reference sequence). The chain's CDR3 is CASSYPLGGGYNEQFF. CDR3 nucleotide sequence: TGTGCCAGCAGTTACCCCTTAGGGGGCGGATACAATGAGCAGTTCTTC.

Here the CDR3 reads CASTFRNSYEQYF. CDR3 coding DNA: TGTGCCAGCACGTTCAGGAACTCCTACGAGCAGTACTTC. The rearrangement joins TRBV12-3 or TRBV12-4 to TRBJ2-7; D remains ambiguous. The ends were cut back, 7 bases at V and 0 bases at J, with 10 bases in the middle. This CDR3 contains 13 residues.

J is TRBJ2-7 and V is TRBV5-1; D is possibly TRBD2 (5 bases). Germline-derived CDR1 and CDR2 are SGHRS and YFSETQ. This CDR3 is built from 15 residues. V lost 0 bases and J 2 bases, leaving 12 bases between the germline ends. CDR3 bases: TGCGCCAGCAGCTTGGCCGTAACTAGTACCTACGAGCAGTACTTC. Translated: CASSLAVTSTYEQYF.

The chain joins TRBV20-1 to TRBJ1-4, with D tentatively TRBD1 (5 bases). Trimming removed 1 base at V and 12 bases at J, with 9 bases between. The V gene's germline CDR1 is DFQATT and CDR2 SNEGSKA (reference sequence). There are 11 residues in the CDR3. As DNA, the CDR3 is TGCAGTGCTAGAGGAGCGGGGGAACTGTTTTTT. Translation gives CSARGAGELFF.

This sequence joins TRBV5-5 and TRBJ2-2; D is perhaps TRBD2 (7 bases). There are 15 residues in the CDR3. Trimming removed 4 bases from V and 4 bases from J, with 14 bases in between. Germline V lookup: CDR1 SGHKS, CDR2 YYEKEE (reference sequence). The CDR3 protein is CASSLREGGTGELFF. CDR3 DNA: TGTGCCAGCAGCCTGAGGGAGGGGGGCACCGGGGAGCTGTTTTTT. Together with reference TRBV5-5 and TRBJ2-2, the CDR3 gives the full variable domain: DAGVTQSPTHLIKTRGQQVTLRCSPISGHKSVSWYQQVLGQGPQFIFQYYEKEERGRGNFPDRFSARQFPNYSSELNVNALLLGDSALYLCASSLREGGTGELFFGEGSRLTVL.

The genes are TRBV10-3 and TRBJ1-3; D is ambiguous. V shed 2 bases and J shed 0 bases, with 11 bases lying between them. CDR3 size: 16 residues. CDR1 ENHRY and CDR2 SYGVKD come from the germline V gene. CDR3 DNA sequence: TGTGCCATCAGTGAGGCGAGCCCATCCTCTGGAAACACCATATATTTT. As protein: CAISEASPSSGNTIYF.

The gene calls are TRBV6-6 and TRBJ1-2; D uncertain. From germline, CDR1 is MNHNY and CDR2 SVGAGI (reference sequence). This CDR3 region has 14 residues. V lost 2 bases and J lost 8, with 15 bases in between. The CDR3 region is CASSYDRQASGYTF. The CDR3 nucleotides are TGTGCCAGCAGTTACGACCGACAAGCCAGCGGCTACACCTTC.

This clone appeared a single time. This chain connects TRBV9 to TRBJ1-3; TRBD1 agrees at 9 bases. The germline V gene encodes CDR1 SGDLS and CDR2 YYNGEE. V lost 3 bases and J lost 3; bases outside the gene matches: 10. This CDR3 is 17 amino acids long. The CDR3 nucleotides read TGTGCCAGCAGCGAACAGACAGGGGGTAGTGTTGGAAACACCATATATTTT. Its protein is CASSEQTGGSVGNTIYF.

The chain couples TRBV18 to TRBJ1-1; tentatively, D is TRBD1 (5 bases). Trimming removed 2 bases at V and 3 bases at J, with 10 bases between. Germline values: CDR1 KGHSH, CDR2 LQKENI. The CDR3 totals 14 residues. CDR3 sequence reads: CASSPNQGYTEAFF. In nucleotides, the CDR3 is TGTGCCAGCTCACCAAACCAGGGATACACTGAAGCTTTCTTT. The full variable domain, completed using reference TRBV18 and TRBJ1-1, is NAGVMQNPRHLVRRRGQEARLRCSPMKGHSHVYWYRQLPEEGLKFMVYLQKENIIDESGMPKERFSAEFPKEGPSILRIQQVVRGDSAAYFCASSPNQGYTEAFFGQGTRLTVV.

This clone has only a few counts. The chain joins TRBV27 to TRBJ2-2; TRBD1 aligns across 9 bases. V dropped 6 bases and J dropped 6; count of bases not matched to a gene: 8. In germline, CDR1 is MNHEY, CDR2 SMNVEV (reference sequence). This CDR3 region has 15 residues. CDR3 sequence: CASRFTGGASGELFF. DNA for the CDR3: TGTGCCAGCAGGTTTACAGGGGGCGCGTCCGGGGAGCTGTTTTTT.

V is TRBV11-2 and J is TRBJ1-1, with TRBD1 identical over 11 bases. The CDR3 is made up of 18 amino acids. V lost 5 bases and J lost 4; bases outside the gene matches: 15. Germline-derived CDR1 and CDR2 are SGHAT and FQNNGV. CDR3 in DNA: TGTGCCAGCAGCGTTCAGGGACAGGGGGTTTCCGTTCGCACTGAAGCTTTCTTT. It specifies CASSVQGQGVSVRTEAFF.

This chain connects TRBV3-1 (or the pseudogene TRBV3-2) to TRBJ1-1; TRBD1 is a possible D gene (5 bases). With 3 bases removed from V and 5 bases from J, the gap between germline ends came to 13 bases. Germline values: CDR1 LGHDT, CDR2 YNNKEL (reference sequence). The CDR3 loop spans 14 amino acids. DNA of the CDR3: TGTGCCAGCAGCCACAACACGGGGGGGACTGAAGCTTTCTTT. This codes for CASSHNTGGTEAFF.

Only one count was recorded for this clone. The chain recombines TRBV10-3 with TRBJ2-5; TRBD2 matches at 11 bases. Unmatched junction bases numbered 6, after V lost 7 bases and J lost 5 bases. This CDR3 contains 14 residues. CDR1 ENHRY and CDR2 SYGVKD come from the germline V gene. Here the CDR3 reads CAINSGGARETQYF. CDR3 in DNA: TGTGCCATCAATAGCGGGGGGGCCCGGGAGACCCAGTACTTC.

The chain couples TRBV5-5 to TRBJ2-7, with TRBD2 matching over 9 bases. V dropped 0 bases and J dropped 6; count of bases not matched to a gene: 4. CDR1 and CDR2 (germline): SGHKS, YYEKEE (reference sequence). The CDR3 consists of 14 residues. The CDR3 loop reads CASSLVRGGLEQYF. The CDR3 bases are TGTGCCAGCAGCTTGGTGCGGGGGGGCCTCGAGCAGTACTTC.

For the CDR3, the DNA is TGTGCCAGCAGCTCCGGACAGGGGAACTATGGCTACACCTTC. This gives the protein CASSSGQGNYGYTF. The chain links TRBV7-8 to TRBJ1-2; TRBD1 aligns across 9 bases. Trimming at V came to 4 bases and at J to 2 bases, leaving 2 bases not matched to a gene. Germline assignment: CDR1 SGHVS and CDR2 FQNEAQ. The CDR3 is 14 residues long.

The chain joins TRBV9 to TRBJ2-7; 8 nucleotides align to TRBD1. V lost 2 bases, J lost 5 bases, and 6 bases stayed unmatched. Per germline, CDR1 SGDLS and CDR2 YYNGEE. The CDR3 contains 14 residues. The CDR3 coding sequence is TGTGCCAGCAGCGTTCAGGGGGCTGGACACGAGCAGTACTTC. Translating it yields CASSVQGAGHEQYF.

The J gene is TRBJ2-1, the V gene TRBV7-2; tentative D call: TRBD2 (5 bases). V was shortened by 8 bases and J by 8 bases, with 10 bases between the two germline ends. The CDR3 contains 11 residues. Germline assignment: CDR1 SGHTA and CDR2 FQGNSA. This chain's CDR3 is CASGEYHEQFF. The CDR3 nucleotides read TGTGCCAGCGGGGAGTACCATGAGCAGTTCTTC.

Details on this clone: Other DNA sequences of this sample code for an identical CDR3. The chain uses TRBV12-3 or TRBV12-4 and TRBJ2-7, with D unclear. V was trimmed by 5 bases and J by 0 bases, leaving 5 bases between them. The CDR3 is made up of 12 amino acids. The CDR3 is CASSPSSYEQYF. CDR3 nucleotide sequence: TGTGCCAGCAGTCCCAGCTCCTACGAGCAGTACTTC.

The chain recombines TRBV5-1 with TRBJ2-1; 8 bases fit TRBD2. The CDR3 extends over 15 amino acids. The junction had 4 bases not matched to a gene; V was cut back by 0 bases and J by 5 bases. Looked up from germline, CDR1 is SGHRS and CDR2 is YFSETQ. The CDR3 region has the DNA TGCGCCAGCAGCTTGGCGTTAGCGGGAAACAATGAGCAGTTCTTC. Encoded protein: CASSLALAGNNEQFF. Using reference TRBV5-1 and TRBJ2-1 for the parts outside the CDR3, the full variable domain is KAGVTQTPRYLIKTRGQQVTLSCSPISGHRSVSWYQQTPGQGLQFLFEYFSETQRNKGNFPGRFSGRQFSNSRSEMNVSTLELGDSALYLCASSLALAGNNEQFFGPGTRLTVL.

The chain couples TRBV6-5 to TRBJ2-5, with 8 bases lining up with TRBD1. Germline trimming cut 7 bases from V and 5 bases from J; bases unmatched to any gene: 6. Germline assignment: CDR1 MNHEY and CDR2 SVGAGI. This CDR3 contains 13 residues. DNA of the CDR3: TGTGCCAGCAACCCCAGGGGGCTGGAGACCCAGTACTTC. Amino acid sequence: CASNPRGLETQYF.